These 13 T cell receptor beta chains originate from one sample sequenced in a study of CD8+CD57+ T cells in acquired aplastic anemia (dated by TCRdb to the late 2010s). Flow cytometry had shown CD8+CD57+ cell expansion in the patients selected for sequencing. The sequencer was an Illumina HiSeq 2000. Genomic DNA served as template for TCR beta VDJ combination and CDR3 sequence profiling. TCRdb ran its own pipeline on the public reads, namely fastp trimming at Q25 and MiXCR clone calling, and kept in-frame beta chains. Every distinct CDR3 protein forms one entry, paired with its most common genes and DNA. For this sample there are under 200,000 distinct CDR3 sequences; 40% to 55% appear just once. Jointly, the top ten make up roughly 3.1% of the sample. Sequencing was performed on sorted CD4+, CD8+, or CD8+CD57+ T cells (not recorded which) from PBMCs. These receptor sequences come from a human donor with aplastic anemia.

The J gene is TRBJ2-5, the V gene TRBV24-1; 7 bases match TRBD1. V lost 3 bases, J lost 5 bases, and 8 bases stayed unmatched. This CDR3 comprises 15 residues. Germline V gene sequence: CDR1 KGHDR, CDR2 SFDVKD. CDR3 nucleotide sequence: TGTGCCACCAGTGATCCGACAGGGTCGGGGGAGACCCAGTACTTC. It is translated as CATSDPTGSGETQYF.

The table lists this clonotype with many counts. The J gene is TRBJ2-7, the V gene TRBV6-1; 7 bases line up with TRBD2. The ends lost 4 bases at V and 4 bases at J; junction bases unmatched: 13. This CDR3 is 16 amino acids long. Germline lookup yields CDR1 MNHNS and CDR2 SASEGT. CDR3 sequence: CASSGSGTTSRYEQYF. The CDR3 DNA follows: TGTGCCAGCAGTGGTTCCGGGACTACCAGTAGATACGAGCAGTACTTC.

The chain links TRBV15 to TRBJ1-4, with D uncertain. Germline CDR1 LNHNV, CDR2 YYDKDF (reference sequence). The CDR3 is 12 amino acids. The V and J ends lost 3 bases and 7 bases respectively, with 6 bases between them. CDR3 in amino acids: CATSSGGEKLFF. As DNA, the CDR3 is TGTGCCACCAGCAGTGGCGGTGAAAAACTGTTTTTT. Full variable domain (remainder filled in from reference TRBV15 and TRBJ1-4): DAMVIQNPRYQVTQFGKPVTLSCSQTLNHNVMYWYQQKSSQAPKLLFHYYDKDFNNEADTPDNFQSRRPNTSFCFLDIRSPGLGDTAMYLCATSSGGEKLFFGSGTQLSVL.

This clonotype showed up many times. The rearrangement joins TRBV19 to TRBJ1-2, with no clear D. Germline V gives CDR1 LNHDA, CDR2 SQIVND (reference sequence). The CDR3 runs 12 residues. The ends were cut back, 4 bases at V and 8 bases at J, with 11 bases in the middle. As DNA, the CDR3 is TGTGCCAGTAGTACAGCAGCTTGGGGCTACACCTTC. It translates to CASSTAAWGYTF. Complete variable domain (other parts from reference TRBV19 and TRBJ1-2): DGGITQSPKYLFRKEGQNVTLSCEQNLNHDAMYWYRQDPGQGLRLIYYSQIVNDFQKGDIAEGYSVSREKKESFPLTVTSAQKNPTAFYLCASSTAAWGYTFGSGTRLTVV.

The chain joins TRBV10-3 to TRBJ2-2; D unresolved. Looked up from germline, CDR1 is ENHRY and CDR2 is SYGVKD. CDR3 size: 12 residues. Deletions cut 11 bases from V and 1 base from J, with 8 bases between. The DNA of the CDR3 is TGTGCCGCCCGAAAGAACACCGGGGAGCTGTTTTTT. Encoded protein: CAARKNTGELFF.

DNA of the CDR3: TGTGCCAGCAGTGAAGGCCTCGAAGAGCAGTTCTTC. It is translated as CASSEGLEEQFF. The chain uses TRBV6-1 and TRBJ2-1; D unresolved. Trimming stripped 1 base from V and 10 bases from J, with 8 bases between. This CDR3 has 12 amino acids. Germline-derived CDR1 and CDR2 are MNHNS and SASEGT.

As DNA, the CDR3 is TGTGCCAGCAGTGAAAAATGGGGGGCAGGTTCACCCCTCCACTTT. This translates into CASSEKWGAGSPLHF. The chain is built from TRBV2 and TRBJ1-6; tentatively, D is TRBD1 (6 bases). Trimming took off 2 bases at V and 9 bases at J, with 14 bases between the two ends. Germline-derived CDR1 and CDR2 are SNHLY and FYNNEI. The CDR3 extends over 15 amino acids.

In its sample, this clonotype was seen many times. This chain uses TRBV7-9 with TRBJ2-7, with D hard to call. The CDR3 has 13 residues. From germline, CDR1 is SEHNR and CDR2 FQNEAQ (reference sequence). V lost 3 bases and J 3 bases, leaving 9 bases between the germline ends. The CDR3 DNA follows: TGTGCCAGCAGCTTGGTACCGTTCTACGAGCAGTACTTC. Translating it yields CASSLVPFYEQYF.

The chain uses TRBV5-1 and TRBJ1-2, with D maybe TRBD1 (6 bases). The CDR3 length is 16 residues. Germline V lookup: CDR1 SGHRS, CDR2 YFSETQ. V was clipped by 0 bases and J by 4 bases, with 16 bases between them. CDR3 sequence reads: CASSLEAGALGYGYTF. The DNA for the CDR3 is TGCGCCAGCAGCTTGGAGGCAGGGGCCCTCGGCTATGGCTACACCTTC.

On this clonotype: The junction departs from germline at one end; a sequencing error may be responsible. This rearrangement joins TRBV12-3 or TRBV12-4 to TRBJ2-3; 8 bases match TRBD2. CDR3 length: 16 residues. CDR3 bases: TGTGCCAACAGTTTTGGAAGCGGGAGATTCACAGATACGCAGTATTTT. It encodes CANSFGSGRFTDTQYF.

This sequence joins TRBV19 and TRBJ2-7; either TRBD1 or TRBD2 may supply D (5 bases each). This CDR3 region has 15 residues. Trimming left V 3 bases short and J 3 bases short, with 15 bases between. Germline V gene data show CDR1 as LNHDA and CDR2 as SQIVND (reference sequence). The CDR3, as DNA: TGTGCCAGTAGTATCGGGGACCCGACTATCTACGAGCAGTACTTC. Its protein product is CASSIGDPTIYEQYF.

This clonotype has a count of ten or more. The chain combines TRBV5-5 with TRBJ1-1, with D tentatively TRBD1 (5 bases). This CDR3 comprises 13 residues. The germline V gene encodes CDR1 SGHKS and CDR2 YYEKEE (reference sequence). Trimming pared 4 bases from V and 11 bases from J, leaving 18 bases between. CDR3 amino acids: CASSPETGPTAFF. The CDR3 nucleotides read TGTGCCAGCAGCCCGGAAACAGGTCCTACGGCTTTCTTT.

The chain carries TRBV11-2 and TRBJ2-3; 8 nucleotides agree with TRBD1. The V and J ends lost 5 bases and 2 bases, in that order; junction bases with no gene match: 6. The CDR3 contains 15 residues. The V gene's germline CDR1 is SGHAT and CDR2 FQNNGV. CDR3 sequence: CASSRTGWNTDTQYF. The CDR3 nucleotides are TGTGCCAGCAGCCGGACAGGGTGGAACACAGATACGCAGTATTTT.